Presented here are 29 T cell receptor beta chains from one specimen sequenced in a study of T cells in Graves' hyperthyroidism and ophthalmopathy. Amplified TCR beta CDR3 regions derived from RNA transcripts. The HTBI primer set served for first-round RT-PCR of the TCR CDR3. TCRdb independently ran MiXCR on the multiplex PCR reads; one entry per CDR3 protein. The table has over 90,000 distinct CDR3 sequences, 47% seen once. The material sequenced was blood. Source of these receptors: a man aged 40-49 years with Graves' hyperthyroidism.

This clonotype has a count of ten or more. This rearrangement joins TRBV2 to TRBJ1-5; TRBD1 agrees at 7 bases. The CDR3 sequence is 16 residues long. The V gene end was trimmed by 4 bases and the J gene end by 0 bases; junction bases not matched to a gene: 6. Germline CDR1 SNHLY, CDR2 FYNNEI. This CDR3 reads CASSGRQGSSNQPQHF. CDR3 DNA: TGTGCCAGCAGTGGTAGACAGGGAAGTAGCAATCAGCCCCAGCATTTT. The full variable domain, in which reference TRBV2 and TRBJ1-5 provide the parts outside the CDR3, is EPEVTQTPSHQVTQMGQEVILRCVPISNHLYFYWYRQILGQKVEFLVSFYNNEISEKSEIFDDQFSVERPDGSNFTLKIRSTKLEDSAMYFCASSGRQGSSNQPQHFGDGTRLSIL.

In DNA form, the CDR3 reads TGTGCCAGCAGCTTATATGGGATAGAGACCCAGTACTTC. This encodes CASSLYGIETQYF. The V call is TRBV7-9, the J call TRBJ2-5; D is unclear. CDR3 length equals 13 residues. Per the germline V gene, CDR1 is SEHNR and CDR2 is FQNEAQ (reference sequence). The V gene lost 2 bases and the J gene lost 4 bases, with 8 bases spanning the gap.

This rearrangement joins TRBV20-1 to TRBJ2-5, with 9 bases fitting TRBD1. Germline lookup yields CDR1 DFQATT and CDR2 SNEGSKA (reference sequence). Trimming took 1 base from V and 9 from J; bases not matched to a gene: 3. The CDR3 runs to 12 residues. The CDR3 region is CSARAGQGPQYF. The CDR3 region has the DNA TGCAGTGCTAGAGCGGGACAGGGTCCCCAGTACTTC.

Ten or more counts support this clonotype. V usage is TRBV30 and J usage is TRBJ1-6; a possible D gene is TRBD1 (5 bases). The CDR3 is 14 residues long. Germline loops: CDR1 GTSNPN, CDR2 SVGIG (reference sequence). V gave up 4 bases and J gave up 6 bases, with 13 bases separating them. Here the CDR3 reads CAWNGGPINSPLHF. CDR3 bases: TGTGCCTGGAATGGGGGACCGATTAATTCACCCCTCCACTTT.

The chain joins TRBV2 to TRBJ1-6, with TRBD1 matching 9 bases. The germline V gene has CDR1 SNHLY and CDR2 FYNNEI. V dropped 6 bases and J dropped 10; count of bases not matched to a gene: 4. There are 13 residues in the CDR3. The CDR3 is CASRRTGVSPLHF. DNA of the CDR3: TGTGCCAGCAGGAGGACAGGGGTATCACCCCTCCACTTT.

This clonotype has at least ten counts. V and J are TRBV7-3 and TRBJ2-1, with TRBD2 matching 12 bases. The junction had 4 bases not matched to a gene; V was cut back by 5 bases and J by 5 bases. The germline CDR1 and CDR2 sequences are SGHTA and FQGTGA. CDR3 size: 15 residues. This CDR3 is CASSQLAGGHNEQFF. The CDR3 DNA is TGTGCCAGCAGCCAACTAGCGGGGGGCCACAATGAGCAGTTCTTC.

The table lists this clonotype with many counts. The V call is TRBV5-1, the J call TRBJ1-2, with D hard to call. The CDR3 sequence is 14 residues long. The V and J ends lost 1 base and 6 bases respectively, with 13 bases between them. Germline-derived CDR1 and CDR2 are SGHRS and YFSETQ. In DNA, the CDR3 is TGCGCCAGCAGCTTGATAGGAGATGGGCATGGCTACACCTTC. It encodes CASSLIGDGHGYTF. Supplemented by reference TRBV5-1 and TRBJ1-2, the full variable domain reads KAGVTQTPRYLIKTRGQQVTLSCSPISGHRSVSWYQQTPGQGLQFLFEYFSETQRNKGNFPGRFSGRQFSNSRSEMNVSTLELGDSALYLCASSLIGDGHGYTFGSGTRLTVV.

The chain uses TRBV28 and TRBJ2-7; a possible D gene is TRBD1 (6 bases). This CDR3 contains 13 residues. V gave up 1 base and J gave up 4 bases, with 8 bases separating them. Germline V CDR1 and CDR2: MDHEN, SYDVKM. DNA for the CDR3: TGTGCCAGCAGTTTATTGCAGGGGTACGAGCAGTACTTC. Translation gives CASSLLQGYEQYF.

This clonotype has a count of ten or more. The CDR3 DNA is TGTGCCAGCAACAAACAGGGGAAGCAGTACTTC. This codes for CASNKQGKQYF. The chain has TRBV6-5 and TRBJ2-7; 7 nucleotides line up with TRBD1. The CDR3 is 11 amino acids. Germline V gives CDR1 MNHEY, CDR2 SVGAGI. The V segment lost 7 bases and the J segment 8 bases; nucleotides outside the gene matches: 5.

V is TRBV20-1 and J is TRBJ2-5; possibly TRBD1 or TRBD2 for D (5 bases each). Trimming removed 0 bases at V and 3 bases at J, with 14 bases between. The CDR3 loop spans 15 amino acids. The germline V gene has CDR1 DFQATT and CDR2 SNEGSKA (reference sequence). CDR3 sequence reads: CSARDATGTEETQYF. Here the CDR3 DNA reads TGCAGTGCTAGAGACGCCACCGGGACGGAAGAGACCCAGTACTTC.

This clonotype was counted ten times or more. The chain has TRBV5-1 and TRBJ2-7, with 9 nucleotides matching TRBD1. Germline values: CDR1 SGHRS, CDR2 YFSETQ. The CDR3 spans 14 residues. With V trimmed by 0 bases and J by 6 bases, 4 bases remained unmatched. The chain's CDR3 is CASSLEDRGGEQYF. The DNA for the CDR3 is TGCGCCAGCAGCTTGGAGGACAGGGGAGGCGAGCAGTACTTC.

This chain links TRBV10-3 with TRBJ1-2; TRBD1 matches at 11 bases. Germline V lookup: CDR1 ENHRY, CDR2 SYGVKD. CDR3 length equals 11 residues. J was trimmed by 9 bases and V by 8 bases; bases with no gene match: 2. The CDR3 region has the DNA TGTGCCATCGGGACAGGGGGACGCTACACCTTC. It is translated as CAIGTGGRYTF.

This clonotype appeared a few times. This chain uses TRBV6-5 with TRBJ2-7; TRBD2 agrees at 9 bases. After removal of 2 bases from V and 7 bases from J, the junction contained 21 bases not matched to a gene. CDR3 length: 19 amino acids. CDR1 and CDR2 (germline): MNHEY, SVGAGI. DNA for the CDR3: TGTGCCAGCAGTTACCCCTTTTTCCCGACTAGCGGACCCGCGAGGGAGCAGTACTTC. Protein: CASSYPFFPTSGPAREQYF.

This clonotype was seen repeatedly, ten times or more. The rearrangement links TRBV6-1 to TRBJ2-7, with 7 positions matching TRBD2. V lost 2 bases and J lost 6; bases outside the gene matches: 4. Germline loops: CDR1 MNHNS, CDR2 SASEGT. The CDR3 totals 13 residues. CDR3 residues: CASSEPGGPEQYF. CDR3 DNA: TGTGCCAGCAGTGAACCGGGGGGTCCCGAGCAGTACTTC.

This clonotype was observed many times. The chain uses TRBV30 and TRBJ1-2; D unresolved. This CDR3 spans 13 amino acids. V lost 0 bases and J 3 bases, leaving 8 bases between the germline ends. The V gene's germline CDR1 is GTSNPN and CDR2 SVGIG (reference sequence). CDR3: CAWSVGRYYGYTF. Here the CDR3 DNA reads TGTGCCTGGAGTGTAGGCAGATACTATGGCTACACCTTC.

This sequence joins TRBV15 and TRBJ1-1; D may be TRBD1 (6 bases). Germline V gives CDR1 LNHNV, CDR2 YYDKDF (reference sequence). This CDR3 is built from 21 residues. Trimming removed 0 bases at V and 6 bases at J, with 32 bases between. The CDR3 is CATSRDRTVNQPRYFNAEAFF. The CDR3 DNA is TGTGCCACCAGCAGAGATCGGACAGTTAATCAGCCCCGCTACTTCAACGCTGAAGCTTTCTTT.

As to this clonotype: Mismatch with germline at one junction end may stem from a read error. The chain couples TRBV20-1 to TRBJ2-1; D may match TRBD1 or TRBD2 (6 bases each). This CDR3 spans 16 amino acids. Germline V lookup: CDR1 DFQATT, CDR2 SNEGSKA (reference sequence). The CDR3 protein is CSARDLRGSGSNGQFF. The CDR3 region has the DNA TGCAGTGCTAGAGATCTGAGGGGGAGCGGGTCCAATGGGCAGTTCTTC.

Concerning this clonotype itself: A read error may produce the germline difference seen at one junction end. This rearrangement joins TRBV13 to TRBJ1-1; tentatively, D is TRBD1 (6 bases). This CDR3 has 16 amino acids. Germline CDR1 and CDR2: PRHDT and FYEKMQ (reference sequence). Here the CDR3 DNA reads TGTGCCAGCAGGGGAGGGACACTCCTTCTGAACACTGAAGCTCTCTTT. Translated: CASRGGTLLLNTEALF.

Only one count was recorded for this clonotype. The chain has TRBV5-6 and TRBJ1-1; no clear D. This CDR3 is built from 14 residues. Germline values: CDR1 SGHDT, CDR2 YYEEEE. Trimming stripped 4 bases from V and 3 bases from J, with 13 bases between. The CDR3 sequence is CASSTWPRDTEAFF. CDR3 DNA sequence: TGTGCCAGCAGCACGTGGCCGAGGGACACTGAAGCTTTCTTT.

This clonotype showed up many times. V is TRBV6-5 and J is TRBJ2-7, with 8 bases that match TRBD1. This CDR3 has 15 amino acids. V was clipped by 0 bases and J by 5 bases; unmatched bases: 6. Germline lookup yields CDR1 MNHEY and CDR2 SVGAGI. The CDR3 sequence is CASSYSTGDGNEQYF. In DNA, the CDR3 is TGTGCCAGCAGTTACTCGACAGGGGATGGTAACGAGCAGTACTTC.

The V call is TRBV24-1, the J call TRBJ2-3; TRBD2 aligns across 9 bases. CDR3 length: 17 residues. Germline V gene sequence: CDR1 KGHDR, CDR2 SFDVKD. The junction had 11 bases not matched to a gene; V was cut back by 4 bases and J by 4 bases. Written as DNA, the CDR3 is TGTGCCACCAGTGAGGCTAGCGGGATGGGGAACGCAGATACGCAGTATTTT. Protein: CATSEASGMGNADTQYF.

V usage is TRBV7-2 and J usage is TRBJ2-1; either TRBD1 or TRBD2 may supply D (6 bases each). Trimming pared 5 bases from V and 10 bases from J, leaving 27 bases between. The V gene's germline CDR1 is SGHTA and CDR2 FQGNSA. The CDR3 totals 17 residues. The CDR3, as DNA: TGTGCCAGCAGCCTACCAACTAGCTCCTACAGGGTTGGGGAGCAGTTCTTC. This sequence encodes CASSLPTSSYRVGEQFF.

V is TRBV5-1 and J is TRBJ2-1; TRBD2 aligns across 11 bases. The CDR3 contains 16 residues. V shed 3 bases, J shed 3 bases, and the junction held 5 bases outside the gene matches. Germline loops: CDR1 SGHRS, CDR2 YFSETQ. CDR3 DNA: TGCGCCAGCAGCTCCACCGGGACTAGCGGCTACAATGAGCAGTTCTTC. Protein sequence: CASSSTGTSGYNEQFF.

This clonotype has ten or more counts. V usage is TRBV20-1 and J usage is TRBJ2-1; D not certain. Between the trimmed V and J ends, which lost 6 bases and 3 bases, there was a span of 12 bases. The CDR3 extends over 13 amino acids. CDR1 DFQATT and CDR2 SNEGSKA come from the germline V gene (reference sequence). The CDR3, as DNA: TGCAGTGCCCCGGTTCTCAACTACAATGAGCAGTTCTTC. Translation gives CSAPVLNYNEQFF.

This clonotype was observed a handful of times. The conserved phenylalanine or tryptophan is not found at the CDR3 terminus, so this likely reflects a read error. Because the CDR3's place on the DNA is in doubt, the DNA is left out and the CDR3 is given as listed by TCRdb. The rearrangement uses TRBV7-9 and TRBJ1-1. The germline gives CDR1 SEHNR, CDR2 FQNEAQ (reference sequence). Inclusive of both ends, the CDR3 amounts to 10 amino acids. This chain's CDR3 is CASTAAETYS.

This clonotype was seen at least ten times. This sequence joins TRBV20-1 and TRBJ2-1, with 15 positions matching TRBD2. CDR3 length: 15 amino acids. Trimming took 5 bases from V and 2 from J; bases not matched to a gene: 1. CDR1 and CDR2 (germline): DFQATT, SNEGSKA (reference sequence). CDR3 sequence (DNA): TGCAGTGCTCGGACTAGCGGGAGGGCCTACAATGAGCAGTTCTTC. It codes for CSARTSGRAYNEQFF.

V gene TRBV7-3 combines with J gene TRBJ1-1, with TRBD1 identical over 8 bases. CDR1 and CDR2 (germline): SGHTA, FQGTGA. This CDR3 comprises 13 residues. V shed 4 bases, J shed 5 bases, and the junction held 3 bases outside the gene matches. CDR3 sequence: CASSWTGFTEAFF. CDR3 sequence (DNA): TGTGCCAGCAGCTGGACAGGGTTTACTGAAGCTTTCTTT. Using reference TRBV7-3 and TRBJ1-1 for the parts outside the CDR3, the full variable domain is GAGVSQTPSNKVTEKGKYVELRCDPISGHTALYWYRQSLGQGPEFLIYFQGTGAADDSGLPNDRFFAVRPEGSVSTLKIQRTERGDSAVYLCASSWTGFTEAFFGQGTRLTVV.

About this clonotype itself: A single base separates this from a much larger clone, so it may be a read error. This chain links TRBV12-3 or TRBV12-4 with TRBJ1-1; D is possibly TRBD1 (6 bases). The CDR3 totals 17 residues. CDR3: CASSKYDGLIRDTEAVF. The CDR3 region has the DNA TGTGCCAGCAGTAAATATGACGGGCTAATCAGGGACACTGAAGCTGTCTTT.

The V and J genes are TRBV20-1 and TRBJ1-5; perhaps TRBD1 as D (5 bases). Germline CDR1 reads DFQATT; CDR2 reads SNEGSKA (reference sequence). The length of the CDR3 is 18 residues. V dropped 1 base and J dropped 0 bases, with 19 bases sitting between them. The CDR3 reads CSARGVGEGLYSNQPQHF. CDR3 DNA: TGCAGTGCTAGAGGAGTTGGGGAGGGACTTTATAGCAATCAGCCCCAGCATTTT.